This T cell receptor (beta chain) was sequenced for a study of blood T cell repertoires in COVID-19. From germline, CDR1 is SGDLS and CDR2 YYNGEE. V trimming: 3 bases; J trimming: 9 bases; junction bases outside the gene matches: 8. CDR3 length equals 14 residues. The method was immunoSEQ multiplex PCR; TCRdb's version includes in-frame clones alone and lacks a portion of them. Of a few hundred thousand clones in the sample, about 85% were seen once. Participants were placed into cohorts based on the clinical history they reported. The study counted Cohort 3 donors as recovered given two negative PCRs, clearance, or symptom resolution. This clone was counted between two and nine times.

The rearrangement joins TRBV9 to TRBJ1-5; the match to TRBD1 covers 8 bases. The material sequenced was PBMCs or T cells enriched from blood (not recorded which). This sequence originates from a woman aged 45-65 years who had recovered from COVID-19. The CDR3 is CASSAGTGASPQHF. CDR3 nucleotides: TGTGCCAGCAGCGCCGGGACAGGCGCATCGCCCCAGCATTTT.